Included here is one T cell receptor beta chain sequence, with context. These data originate in a study of blood T cell repertoires in COVID-19. Sequenced by immunoSEQ multiplex PCR; TCRdb stores in-frame clones only, minus some. The table lists roughly 200,000 clones, 90% of them singletons. The sequenced sample consisted of PBMCs or T cells enriched from blood (not recorded which). This clonotype was sampled from a man aged 30 to 45 who had recovered from COVID-19.

CDR3 coding DNA: TGTGCCAGCAGCCCGACAGGGGGCAATGAGCAGTTCTTC. It is translated as CASSPTGGNEQFF. This chain uses TRBV13 with TRBJ2-1, with TRBD1 matching 9 bases. CDR1 is PRHDT, CDR2 FYEKMQ, per germline (reference sequence). Unmatched junction bases numbered 2, after V lost 5 bases and J lost 6 bases. This CDR3 has 13 residues.